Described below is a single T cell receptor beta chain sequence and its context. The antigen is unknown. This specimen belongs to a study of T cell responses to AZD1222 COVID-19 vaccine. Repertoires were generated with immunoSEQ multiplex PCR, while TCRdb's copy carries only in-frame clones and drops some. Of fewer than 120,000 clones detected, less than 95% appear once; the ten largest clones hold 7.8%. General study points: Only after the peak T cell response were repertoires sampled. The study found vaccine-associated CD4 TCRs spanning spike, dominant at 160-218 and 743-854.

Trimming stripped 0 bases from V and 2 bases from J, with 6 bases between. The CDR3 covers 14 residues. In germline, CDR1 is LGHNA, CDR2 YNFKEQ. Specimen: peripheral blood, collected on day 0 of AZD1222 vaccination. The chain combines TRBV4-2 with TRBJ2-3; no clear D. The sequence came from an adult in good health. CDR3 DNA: TGTGCCAGCAGCCAAGATACTTACACAGATACGCAGTATTTT. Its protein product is CASSQDTYTDTQYF.